Listed here are 16 T cell receptor beta chains from one sample, sequenced in a study of blood T cell repertoires in COVID-19. The repertoire was sequenced with immunoSEQ multiplex PCR; TCRdb's copy has only in-frame clones and lacks some. The sample lists around 150,000 clones, approximately 90% occurring once. The source material was peripheral blood. Source of these receptors: a woman aged 65 to 85 with COVID-19, enrolled during active disease.

The chain combines TRBV4-1 with TRBJ1-1, with D possibly being TRBD1 (5 bases). The CDR3 is made up of 14 amino acids. V shed 3 bases and J shed 7 bases, with 15 bases lying between them. Germline values: CDR1 MGHRA, CDR2 YSYEKL. This CDR3 is CASSQPRDSNEAFF. CDR3 bases: TGCGCCAGCAGCCAGCCCCGGGACTCAAATGAAGCTTTCTTT.

A remark on this clone: A read error is likely, as this CDR3 ends without the conserved phenylalanine or tryptophan. The limits of the CDR3 on the DNA are not certain, so only TCRdb's listed CDR3 is given. The V and J genes are TRBV14 and TRBJ1-2; no check of the table's D call, TRBD1, against the DNA was made. Germline V CDR1 and CDR2: SGHDN, FVKESK. A total of 12 residues make up the CDR3, ends included. The chain's CDR3 is CASSQDGSPRSL.

In DNA, the CDR3 is TGTGCCACCAGTGATTCCAAGTCGGACAGTAACTCTGGGGCCAACGTCCTGACTTTC. This gives the protein CATSDSKSDSNSGANVLTF. The rearrangement links TRBV24-1 to TRBJ2-6, with TRBD1 as a possible D gene (6 bases). CDR1 and CDR2 from the germline V gene are KGHDR and SFDVKD. V was shortened by 2 bases and J by 0 bases, with 16 bases between the two germline ends. CDR3 length: 19 residues.

This chain uses TRBV5-1 with TRBJ1-5; 8 bases line up with TRBD1. CDR1 SGHRS and CDR2 YFSETQ come from the germline V gene. This CDR3 has 14 residues. J gave up 6 bases and V 3 bases, and 5 bases lay outside the gene matches. The CDR3 DNA sequence: TGCGCCAGCAGCTCCGGACAGGGAAGTCAGCCCCAGCATTTT. It is translated as CASSSGQGSQPQHF.

The rearrangement links TRBV5-4 to TRBJ1-1; TRBD1 might be the D (5 bases). CDR3 length equals 15 residues. The germline gives CDR1 SGHNT, CDR2 YYREEE (reference sequence). V was shortened by 4 bases and J by 4 bases, with 17 bases between the two germline ends. The CDR3 spells CASSPRGGVGTEAFF. The CDR3 DNA reads TGTGCCAGCAGCCCGCGGGGGGGGGTAGGCACTGAAGCTTTCTTT.

The table lists this clone with a few counts. The rearrangement uses TRBV10-3 and TRBJ1-2; TRBD1 aligns across 10 bases. V shed 6 bases and J 8 bases; nucleotides not matched to a gene: 3. This CDR3 has 12 residues. Looked up from germline, CDR1 is ENHRY and CDR2 is SYGVKD. As DNA, the CDR3 is TGTGCCATCAGGGGACAGGGGATCGGCTACACCTTC. This encodes CAIRGQGIGYTF.

A single count supports this clone. The chain recombines TRBV7-9 with TRBJ1-1, with no clear D. The CDR3 runs 15 residues. Looked up from germline, CDR1 is SEHNR and CDR2 is FQNEAQ (reference sequence). V lost 3 bases, J lost 1 base, and 12 bases lay in between. CDR3 DNA sequence: TGTGCCAGCAGCTTGGGGTTAGGAGGGAACACTGAAGCTTTCTTT. It encodes CASSLGLGGNTEAFF.

V usage is TRBV6-6 and J usage is TRBJ1-2; no clear D gene. Trimming shortened V by 5 bases and J by 5 bases, and 9 bases separated the two germline ends. Germline CDR1 MNHNY, CDR2 SVGAGI (reference sequence). The CDR3 extends over 12 amino acids. The CDR3 here is CASSPQDYGYTF. The CDR3 region has the DNA TGTGCCAGCAGTCCGCAGGATTATGGCTACACCTTC.

The chain employs TRBV5-5 and TRBJ1-5, with D possibly TRBD1 on 5 matching bases. V shed 0 bases and J shed 4 bases, with 11 bases lying between them. In germline, CDR1 is SGHKS, CDR2 YYEKEE (reference sequence). There are 15 residues in the CDR3. The CDR3 loop is CASSLGVTVNQPQHF. The CDR3 coding sequence is TGTGCCAGCAGCTTGGGAGTGACAGTGAATCAGCCCCAGCATTTT.

V is TRBV7-8 and J is TRBJ2-7, with 7 bases that match TRBD1. This CDR3 contains 14 residues. From germline, CDR1 is SGHVS and CDR2 FQNEAQ. Unmatched junction bases numbered 7, after V lost 5 bases and J lost 3 bases. The CDR3 loop reads CASSPGTVNYEQYF. The DNA for the CDR3 is TGTGCCAGCAGCCCCGGGACAGTAAACTACGAGCAGTACTTC.

J is TRBJ1-2 and V is TRBV2; 11 nucleotides align to TRBD1. The CDR3 is 15 residues long. V lost 5 bases and J lost 5; bases outside the gene matches: 7. Germline CDR1 SNHLY, CDR2 FYNNEI. The DNA of the CDR3 is TGTGCCAGCAGTCCAAGGGGACAGGGGGGGTATGGCTACACCTTC. It encodes CASSPRGQGGYGYTF.

J is TRBJ2-3 and V is TRBV28; the match to TRBD2 covers 11 bases. Germline values: CDR1 MDHEN, CDR2 SYDVKM. J was trimmed by 2 bases and V by 3 bases; bases with no gene match: 10. The CDR3 consists of 18 residues. CDR3 DNA sequence: TGTGCCAGCAGTTTCTTCCGACTAGCGGGGATCGACACAGATACGCAGTATTTT. This translates into CASSFFRLAGIDTDTQYF.

A single count supports this clone. This chain links TRBV5-6 with TRBJ2-1; possible D gene TRBD2, 6 bases. V was trimmed by 4 bases and J by 0 bases, leaving 17 bases between them. Germline V gene lookup returns CDR1 SGHDT and CDR2 YYEEEE. CDR3 length equals 17 residues. The CDR3 loop is CASSLVVRGTSYNEQFF. The CDR3 DNA reads TGTGCCAGCAGCCTCGTCGTACGGGGGACCTCCTACAATGAGCAGTTCTTC.

The genes are TRBV21-1 and TRBJ1-5. TRBV21-1 is reported as a pseudogene. This CDR3 spans 15 amino acids. CDR3 in DNA: TGTGCCAGCAGCAAACTAGTCAAAGACGTTCAGCCCCAGCATTTT. As protein: CASSKLVKDVQPQHF.

V and J are TRBV7-8 and TRBJ1-1, with 7 bases lining up with TRBD1. Trimming cost V 5 bases and J 0 bases; bases outside gene matches: 3. The CDR3 spans 14 residues. CDR1 SGHVS and CDR2 FQNEAQ come from the germline V gene. CDR3 protein: CASSVDRVNTEAFF. The CDR3 DNA is TGTGCCAGCAGCGTTGACAGGGTGAACACTGAAGCTTTCTTT.

The CDR3 sequence is CASSLDPQGAELFF. The DNA of the CDR3 is TGTGCCAGCAGCTTAGATCCCCAGGGGGCAGAACTGTTTTTT. The genes are TRBV11-2 and TRBJ1-4, with 8 bases fitting TRBD1. There are 14 residues in the CDR3. The germline V gene has CDR1 SGHAT and CDR2 FQNNGV. V lost 0 bases to trimming and J lost 12 bases; unmatched junction nucleotides: 6.